This TCR beta chain was obtained from a study of long-term antiretroviral therapy in people with HIV (dated by TCRdb to 2022 to 2024). Study-level background: The earliest samples were collected approximately a decade before the 2015 WHO recommendation for immediate ART, a period when ART was typically delayed until CD4 counts fell. This retrospective serial study examined whether starting ART and sustained HIV suppression were associated with changes in the composition and diversity of the TRB repertoire in peripheral blood. A total of over 150 cryopreserved PBMC samples came from around 30 adults with confirmed HIV infection and were collected serially over a mean of approximately 6 years (range 1-12). Among the approximately 30 participants with HIV, around ten were female. Test extractions of a monoclonal T-cell line alongside about 30 polyclonal samples showed no cross-contamination during QIAcube processing.

With regard to this clone: The clone's antigen remains unknown. No base quality information exists; no much larger clone differs at one position.

Based on the germline V gene, the CDR1 and CDR2 sequences are LGHNA and YSLEER. The trim is 0 bases for V and 0 bases for J, with a gap of 9 bases between the germline ends. The CDR3 covers 16 residues, taking in both the cysteine and the phenylalanine. Of the read, only the CDR3 DNA is kept; its 48 bases are in frame from base 1. Overall results and qualifications from the work: Starting ART was linked to a significant rise in TRB diversity, yet even with long-term ART the diversity remained significantly lower than in transplant donor controls. Inferences about post-ART repertoire changes are limited because no data were available on ART adherence, viral resistance or therapy changes. Unsorted PBMC were profiled instead of sorted CD4+ and CD8+ T cells because pre-ART samples had limited cell numbers. HIV repertoires had narrower CDR3 length ranges than controls, and the network structure suggested an antigen-experienced repertoire that shifted only slightly toward naive after ART. Because PBMC availability was limited, only the TCR beta chain was sequenced, with no alpha chain pairing. At every time point, the repertoire was dominated by expanded TRB clones first identified before ART initiation, although this dominance fluctuated and, in many PLHIV, declined after ART. The samples were dated from 2004 to 2017, and the ART regimens that were used may be less effective than current ART regimens.

The immunoSEQ hsTCRB v3.0 assay was used at survey level resolution for TRB variable region sequencing. A depth of roughly 35,000-55,000 T-cell genomes per sample was targeted for TRB sequencing. TRB libraries were pooled and sequenced on an Illumina MiSeq using a v3 150-cycle kit. Turning to the authors' computational methods: Repertoire analysis was run in R within a reproducible Nextflow workflow that covered QC, data transformation and analysis. LymphoSeq2, an R package for exploring AIRR-Seq data, was used to implement custom analyses. A handful of samples yielding fewer than 5000 total TRB sequences were excluded, leaving roughly 200 analyzed HIV repertoires. Among the 170 to 200 retained HIV repertoires, 55 to 60 were collected before ART initiation and some 130 were collected after ART initiation. Each repertoire was downsampled to 5000 TRB nucleotide sequences, and summary statistics were averaged across 100 downsampling iterations. The analysis kept only TRB sequences whose CDR3 regions were at least seven amino acids long. Diversity was measured with a Shannon entropy-derived clonality score and the Gini coefficient. In the repertoire networks, any two of the top 5000 CDR3 amino acid sequences were linked whenever the two sequences differed by an edit distance of one. GLIPH2 predicted antigen specificity groups and MHC restriction for TRB CDR3 amino acid sequences. To flag known associations with CMV, EBV, HIV or tissue antigens, CDR3 amino acid sequences were compared against VDJdb and McPAS-TCR. Pre-ART, post-ART and control groups were compared with Wilcoxon signed-rank tests and Holm-Bonferroni correction. The clones in this table, taken by TCRdb from immuneACCESS, are in-frame only. Not every clone is retained; where verified, under half of the shortfall comes from an unresolved V gene, and the cause of the rest is unknown. V and J calls and clone size follow that table, whereas D and trimming were derived from the DNA. For this sample the table gives about 3,300 clones, of which approximately 90% were detected only once. 4% to 5.5% of the sample belongs to the ten largest clones.

Participants were included only if at least one PBMC sample before ART initiation and at least two post-ART samples were available. Every participant with HIV received treatment in the United States of America. Before DNA extraction, cryopreserved samples of roughly 1-11 million PBMC were thawed and then washed. At the time of the earliest PBMC sample for each participant with HIV, ages ranged from roughly 23 to 55 years. PBMC samples from each participant spanned 1-4 timepoints before ART initiation and 2-8 timepoints after ART initiation, with a median of 7 samples. Serial HIV viral load, CD4+ T-cell count, ART history and demographic data were obtained for every participant. Using a Qiagen kit on a QIAcube, genomic DNA was extracted from unsorted PBMC, with samples processed in batches of 12.

The receptor's source is a woman aged 50 to 60 with HIV. The source was unsorted PBMCs, collected 0.3 years after starting antiretroviral therapy. The rearrangement joined TRBV4-3 to TRBJ2-4, with no confidently assigned D gene. The CDR3 protein is CASSQDRQAAKNIQYF. DNA sequence: TGCGCCAGCAGCCAAGATCGGCAGGCAGCCAAAAACATTCAGTACTTC.